This T cell receptor beta chain emerged from a study of OX40 agonist ivuxolimab in advanced cancers. Overall study context: Patients received ivuxolimab, an agonistic anti-OX40 (CD134) antibody. Patients were infused with ivuxolimab every 2 weeks at 0.01 to 10 mg/kg. People in dose escalation had one of these cancers: hepatocellular carcinoma, melanoma, renal cell or head and neck cancer.

The germline gives CDR1 SGHRS, CDR2 YFSETQ. This CDR3 spans 13 amino acids. Trimming pared 4 bases from V and 4 bases from J, leaving 11 bases between. Repertoires were generated with immunoSEQ multiplex PCR, while TCRdb's copy carries only in-frame clones and drops some. The sample contains tens of thousands of clones, 65% to 85% of which appear only once. The receptor's source is an adult with an advanced solid tumor such as melanoma, head and neck, liver or kidney cancer. The rearrangement joins TRBV5-1 to TRBJ1-1; possibly TRBD1 for D (5 bases). The source was CD4+ or CD8+ T cells sorted from blood, collected in a trial of the OX40 agonist ivuxolimab. The CDR3: CASSEPGVTEAFF. DNA of the CDR3: TGCGCCAGCAGCGAGCCGGGGGTCACTGAAGCTTTCTTT.